These 16 T cell receptor beta chains came from one sample sequenced in a study of blood T cell repertoires in COVID-19. Measured with immunoSEQ multiplex PCR; TCRdb has only the in-frame clones, and not every one. This sample has roughly 500,000 clones, with 89% found just once. Sequencing used peripheral blood. These receptors were obtained from a young man with COVID-19, enrolled during active disease.

The rearrangement joins TRBV5-6 to TRBJ1-4; D is perhaps TRBD1 (6 bases). Germline lookup yields CDR1 SGHDT and CDR2 YYEEEE. The V gene lost 2 bases and the J gene lost 8 bases, with 16 bases spanning the gap. The CDR3 covers 15 residues. CDR3 nucleotide sequence: TGTGCCAGCAGCTTTCGCAGGGGAGTAGTCGAAAAACTGTTTTTT. This gives the protein CASSFRRGVVEKLFF.

CDR3 region: CASSFSGSSPLHF. CDR3 nucleotides: TGTGCCAGCAGTTTCTCGGGGAGTTCACCCCTCCACTTT. The rearrangement uses TRBV27 and TRBJ1-6; D remains unclear. Trimming left V 3 bases short and J 9 bases short, with 9 bases between. Germline V gene data show CDR1 as MNHEY and CDR2 as SMNVEV (reference sequence). CDR3 size: 13 residues.

J is TRBJ1-5 and V is TRBV29-1, with TRBD1 matching over 9 bases. Germline-derived CDR1 and CDR2 are SQVTM and ANQGSEA. This CDR3 spans 13 amino acids. The V segment lost 4 bases and the J segment 5 bases; nucleotides outside the gene matches: 3. Written as DNA, the CDR3 is TGCAGCGTTGGGGGACAGGGTGATCAGCCCCAGCATTTT. It yields the protein CSVGGQGDQPQHF.

The rearrangement uses TRBV19 and TRBJ1-1; D is unresolved. Looked up from germline, CDR1 is LNHDA and CDR2 is SQIVND (reference sequence). This CDR3 contains 15 residues. V was pared by 4 bases and J by 0 bases, with 12 bases between. CDR3 protein: CASSNRVPMNTEAFF. The CDR3 DNA follows: TGTGCCAGTAGTAACCGGGTTCCCATGAACACTGAAGCTTTCTTT. Complete variable domain (other parts from reference TRBV19 and TRBJ1-1): DGGITQSPKYLFRKEGQNVTLSCEQNLNHDAMYWYRQDPGQGLRLIYYSQIVNDFQKGDIAEGYSVSREKKESFPLTVTSAQKNPTAFYLCASSNRVPMNTEAFFGQGTRLTVV.

The CDR3 DNA reads TGTGCCAGCAGCCAAGATCGGGGGATTGGGCCCCAGCATTTT. Translation: CASSQDRGIGPQHF. The chain has TRBV3-1 (or the pseudogene TRBV3-2) and TRBJ1-5; possibly TRBD1 for D (5 bases). From germline, CDR1 is LGHDT and CDR2 YNNKEL (reference sequence). V lost 0 bases to trimming and J lost 9 bases, with 12 bases between them. This CDR3 is built from 14 residues.

V and J are TRBV6-5 and TRBJ1-2; D gene uncertain. The CDR3 totals 15 residues. CDR1 MNHEY and CDR2 SVGAGI come from the germline V gene. Trimming shortened V by 6 bases and J by 0 bases, and 14 bases separated the two germline ends. The CDR3 region is CASSPRTPSNYGYTF. CDR3 DNA sequence: TGTGCCAGCAGCCCCCGAACACCGTCTAACTATGGCTACACCTTC.

A remark on this clone: The identical CDR3 is also encoded by other nucleotide sequences in the sample. The chain links TRBV20-1 to TRBJ1-1; D remains ambiguous. V gave up 3 bases and J gave up 5 bases, with 4 bases separating them. This CDR3 contains 10 residues. Per the germline V gene, CDR1 is DFQATT and CDR2 is SNEGSKA (reference sequence). DNA for the CDR3: TGCAGTGCTAGCAGGACTGAAGCTTTCTTT. It yields the protein CSASRTEAFF.

The chain's CDR3 is CAWSNVSPQYF. The CDR3 nucleotides are TGTGCCTGGAGCAACGTTAGTCCCCAGTACTTC. The chain joins TRBV30 to TRBJ2-7; unclear D gene. This CDR3 region has 11 residues. CDR1 and CDR2 (germline): GTSNPN, SVGIG (reference sequence). Trimming cost V 3 bases and J 10 bases, with 13 bases left between them.

The chain is built from TRBV2 and TRBJ1-1; TRBD1 might be the D (5 bases). This CDR3 has 15 residues. V was cut by 0 bases and J by 3 bases, with 11 bases left in between. CDR1 is SNHLY and CDR2 is FYNNEI in the germline V gene. The CDR3: CASSEAPGTDTEAFF. The CDR3 DNA sequence: TGTGCCAGCAGTGAAGCGCCTGGGACTGACACTGAAGCTTTCTTT.

This chain joins TRBV12-3 or TRBV12-4 and TRBJ2-5; D not resolved. The germline V and J ends were trimmed by 6 bases and 5 bases, with 7 bases remaining between them. The CDR3 has 11 residues. The chain's CDR3 is CASSPAETQYF. The CDR3 DNA reads as TGTGCCAGCAGCCCTGCGGAGACCCAGTACTTC.

This clone was recorded only once. This chain links TRBV7-8 with TRBJ2-3; no firm D call. In germline, CDR1 is SGHVS, CDR2 FQNEAQ. CDR3 length: 14 amino acids. Trimming stripped 6 bases from V and 0 bases from J, with 10 bases between. The CDR3 here is CASSSELSTDTQYF. The CDR3 coding sequence is TGTGCCAGCAGTTCTGAACTAAGCACAGATACGCAGTATTTT. Full variable domain (missing parts from reference TRBV7-8 and TRBJ2-3): GAGVSQSPRYKVAKRGQDVALRCDPISGHVSLFWYQQALGQGPEFLTYFQNEAQLDKSGLPSDRFFAERPEGSVSTLKIQRTQQEDSAVYLCASSSELSTDTQYFGPGTRLTVL.

The chain is built from TRBV7-2 and TRBJ2-7; TRBD1 agrees at 7 bases. This CDR3 contains 14 residues. Per the germline V gene, CDR1 is SGHTA and CDR2 is FQGNSA. Trimming took 3 bases from V and 3 from J; bases not matched to a gene: 5. Here the CDR3 reads CASSFATGSYEQYF. For the CDR3, the DNA is TGTGCCAGCAGCTTTGCGACAGGGAGCTACGAGCAGTACTTC.

This clone is a singleton in its sample. The gene calls are TRBV20-1 and TRBJ1-2; no clear D gene. Between the trimmed V and J ends, which lost 6 bases and 6 bases, there was a span of 11 bases. The CDR3 covers 11 residues. Germline CDR1 reads DFQATT; CDR2 reads SNEGSKA (reference sequence). The CDR3 DNA follows: TGCAGTGCCCAGCGAGGGAATGGCTACACCTTC. Its translation is CSAQRGNGYTF.

The chain has TRBV30 and TRBJ2-7, with TRBD2 as a possible D gene (5 bases). Germline CDR1 reads GTSNPN; CDR2 reads SVGIG (reference sequence). The CDR3 is 14 amino acids. With 0 bases removed from V and 2 bases from J, the gap between germline ends came to 11 bases. CDR3 sequence: CAWSVRGAPYEQYF. The CDR3, as DNA: TGTGCCTGGAGTGTACGGGGTGCCCCCTACGAGCAGTACTTC.

A note on this clone: A junction end diverges from the germline sequence, so it may reflect a read error. The V and J genes are TRBV14 and TRBJ2-2; D possibly corresponds to TRBD2 (6 bases). Germline CDR1 SGHDN, CDR2 FVKESK. The CDR3 extends over 17 amino acids. The CDR3 spells CVSSQDLRGRYTGELFF. The CDR3 DNA sequence: TGTGTCAGCAGCCAAGACCTTCGGGGGAGGTACACCGGGGAGCTGTTTTTT. Based on the CDR3 plus reference TRBV14 and TRBJ2-2, the full variable domain is EAGVTQFPSHSVIEKGQTVTLRCDPISGHDNLYWYRRVMGKEIKFLLHFVKESKQDESGMPNNRFLAERTGGTYSTLKVQPAELEDSGVYFCVSSQDLRGRYTGELFFGEGSRLTVL.

The rearrangement links TRBV19 to TRBJ1-2, with TRBD1 as a possible D gene (5 bases). Germline-derived CDR1 and CDR2 are LNHDA and SQIVND (reference sequence). This CDR3 region has 11 residues. Trimming removed 4 bases at V and 8 bases at J, with 8 bases between. CDR3 nucleotides: TGTGCCAGTAGTACGAGACAGGGCTACACCTTC. Its protein is CASSTRQGYTF.